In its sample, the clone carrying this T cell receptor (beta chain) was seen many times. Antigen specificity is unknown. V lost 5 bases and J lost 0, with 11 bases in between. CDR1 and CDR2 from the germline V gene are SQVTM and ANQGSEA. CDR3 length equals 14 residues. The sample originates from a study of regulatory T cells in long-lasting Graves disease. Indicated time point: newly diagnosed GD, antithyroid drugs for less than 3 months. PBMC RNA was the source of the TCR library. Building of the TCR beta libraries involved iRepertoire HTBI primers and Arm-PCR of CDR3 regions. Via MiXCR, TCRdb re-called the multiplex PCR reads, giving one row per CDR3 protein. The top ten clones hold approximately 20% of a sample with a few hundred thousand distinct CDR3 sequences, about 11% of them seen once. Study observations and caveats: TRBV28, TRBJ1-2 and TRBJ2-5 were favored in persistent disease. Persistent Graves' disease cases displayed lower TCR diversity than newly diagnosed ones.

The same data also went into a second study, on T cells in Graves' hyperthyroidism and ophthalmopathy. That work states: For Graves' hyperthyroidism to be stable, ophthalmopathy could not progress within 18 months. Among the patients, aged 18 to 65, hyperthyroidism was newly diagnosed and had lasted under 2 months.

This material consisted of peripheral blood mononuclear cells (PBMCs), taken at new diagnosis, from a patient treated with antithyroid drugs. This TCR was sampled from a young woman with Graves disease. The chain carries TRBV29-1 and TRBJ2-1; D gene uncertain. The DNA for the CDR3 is TGCAGCGTTCGTTCGGGCATCTCCTACAATGAGCAGTTCTTC. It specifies CSVRSGISYNEQFF.